The rows below give T cell receptor beta chains drawn from one sample of a study of T cells expressing NK-cell markers. Reprocessing the 5' RACE reads, TCRdb reports a single entry for every CDR3 protein and omits DNA. The table for this sample gives about 30,000 distinct CDR3 sequences. The sequencing sample was made of blood T cells: a sorted CD56 or NKG2C T cell subset, CD4+ or CD8+ T cells, or bulk PBMC T cells (not recorded which). These receptors all stem from a woman aged 18 to 75 in good health. The CDR3 runs from the conserved cysteine through the conserved F or W. Clone size is given for some rows only: seen once, a few or many times, or a class if the clone is expanded.

clone_size: NA
j_call: TRBJ1-5
v_call: TRBV5-1
cdr3_aa: CASSEAPGQPQHF

clone_size: NA
j_call: TRBJ1-4
v_call: TRBV27
cdr3_aa: CASRPIDTYEKLFF

clone_size: NA
j_call: TRBJ1-6
v_call: TRBV12-3/TRBV12-4
cdr3_aa: CASSLKVFGPGNSPLHF

clone_size: NA
j_call: TRBJ2-3
v_call: TRBV28
cdr3_aa: CASSLLAAYTDTQYF

clone_size: NA
j_call: TRBJ2-1
v_call: TRBV6-4
cdr3_aa: CASSERLAPANEQFF

clone_size: NA
j_call: TRBJ2-7
v_call: TRBV5-1
cdr3_aa: CASSPTISDTSYEQYF

clone_size: NA
j_call: TRBJ1-5
v_call: TRBV10-3
cdr3_aa: CAISVGRAGDSNQPQHF

clone_size: NA
j_call: TRBJ2-1
v_call: TRBV11-2
cdr3_aa: CASSREAGAVYNEQFF

clone_size: NA
j_call: TRBJ2-2
v_call: TRBV6-4
cdr3_aa: CASSDSGDLNTGELFF

clone_size: NA
j_call: TRBJ2-1
v_call: TRBV20-1
cdr3_aa: CSASGTSGSPYNEQFF

clone_size: NA
j_call: TRBJ2-1
v_call: TRBV2
cdr3_aa: CASSEGTGNREQFF

clone_size: NA
j_call: TRBJ2-6
v_call: TRBV7-3
cdr3_aa: CASSLRGDRVESGANVLTF

clone_size: NA
j_call: TRBJ2-4
v_call: TRBV5-1
cdr3_aa: CASSANPGLAGVAKNIQYF

clone_size: NA
j_call: TRBJ2-5
v_call: TRBV5-6
cdr3_aa: CASSFAAGGTSTVETQYF

clone_size: NA
j_call: TRBJ1-2
v_call: TRBV20-1
cdr3_aa: CSSVRDRGPGYTF

clone_size: NA
j_call: TRBJ2-5
v_call: TRBV28
cdr3_aa: CASSFPTDPSQFQETQYF

clone_size: NA
j_call: TRBJ2-1
v_call: TRBV2
cdr3_aa: CASGTYRDREYNEQFF

clone_size: NA
j_call: TRBJ2-1
v_call: TRBV7-9
cdr3_aa: CASRGTSGEYNEQFF

clone_size: NA
j_call: TRBJ2-1
v_call: TRBV15
cdr3_aa: CATSRGAPGSSYNEQFF

clone_size: NA
j_call: TRBJ2-3
v_call: TRBV7-3
cdr3_aa: CASSPTPGLAESTDTQYF

clone_size: NA
j_call: TRBJ1-6
v_call: TRBV6-1
cdr3_aa: CASSEGEGSEPLHF

clone_size: NA
j_call: TRBJ2-7
v_call: TRBV3-1
cdr3_aa: CASSPTGDVTYEQYF

clone_size: NA
j_call: TRBJ2-5
v_call: TRBV5-1
cdr3_aa: CASSWGEGPVETQYF

clone_size: NA
j_call: TRBJ2-1
v_call: TRBV25-1
cdr3_aa: CASRRTAYNEQFF

clone_size: NA
j_call: TRBJ1-3
v_call: TRBV20-1
cdr3_aa: CSARVKQRGNTIYF

clone_size: NA
j_call: TRBJ2-3
v_call: TRBV27
cdr3_aa: CASSLSARAGGTDTQYF

clone_size: NA
j_call: TRBJ1-4
v_call: TRBV4-1
cdr3_aa: CASSQEASDEKLFF

clone_size: NA
j_call: TRBJ2-1
v_call: TRBV7-9
cdr3_aa: CASSRTNNEQFF

clone_size: NA
j_call: TRBJ2-7
v_call: TRBV20-1
cdr3_aa: CSAVVGQGHSYEQYF

clone_size: NA
j_call: TRBJ1-2
v_call: TRBV5-6
cdr3_aa: CASSLGYGYTF

clone_size: NA
j_call: TRBJ2-2
v_call: TRBV15
cdr3_aa: CATSRARNTGELFF

clone_size: NA
j_call: TRBJ1-6
v_call: TRBV2
cdr3_aa: CASTRLVLNSPLHF

clone_size: NA
j_call: TRBJ2-3
v_call: TRBV27
cdr3_aa: CASSQKSSTDTQYF

clone_size: NA
j_call: TRBJ2-1
v_call: TRBV7-2
cdr3_aa: CASSLDVRYNEQFF

clone_size: NA
j_call: TRBJ1-4
v_call: TRBV14
cdr3_aa: CASSLAGIGEKLFF

clone_size: NA
j_call: TRBJ1-2
v_call: TRBV4-2
cdr3_aa: CASSQSVQGSNYGYTF

clone_size: NA
j_call: TRBJ2-1
v_call: TRBV12-3/TRBV12-4
cdr3_aa: CASSLAGTGGGEQFF

clone_size: medium-sized
j_call: TRBJ2-5
v_call: TRBV5-1
cdr3_aa: CASSPRYNQETQYF

clone_size: NA
j_call: TRBJ2-5
v_call: TRBV7-8
cdr3_aa: CASRQREGGETQYF

clone_size: NA
j_call: TRBJ2-5
v_call: TRBV24-1
cdr3_aa: CATRLTDSEETQYF

clone_size: NA
j_call: TRBJ2-3
v_call: TRBV27
cdr3_aa: CASSLMGIQGVQYF

clone_size: NA
j_call: TRBJ1-2
v_call: TRBV4-1
cdr3_aa: CASSQRDRALDGYTF

clone_size: NA
j_call: TRBJ2-1
v_call: TRBV7-3
cdr3_aa: CASSFDSSSYNEQFF

clone_size: NA
j_call: TRBJ2-1
v_call: TRBV6-2/TRBV6-3
cdr3_aa: CASSTLLAVYNEQFF

clone_size: NA
j_call: TRBJ1-2
v_call: TRBV15
cdr3_aa: CATSRTDSLYYGYTF

clone_size: NA
j_call: TRBJ2-1
v_call: TRBV20-1
cdr3_aa: CSASGRHEQFF

clone_size: NA
j_call: TRBJ2-3
v_call: TRBV9
cdr3_aa: CASSVIDGGAADTQYF

clone_size: NA
j_call: TRBJ1-5
v_call: TRBV3-1
cdr3_aa: CASSQDTTGAVNQPQHF

clone_size: NA
j_call: TRBJ2-7
v_call: TRBV7-9
cdr3_aa: CASSPVMASYEQYF

clone_size: NA
j_call: TRBJ2-7
v_call: TRBV7-9
cdr3_aa: CASSSGTSSYEQYF

clone_size: NA
j_call: TRBJ2-3
v_call: TRBV4-1
cdr3_aa: CASSQARGGDTQYF

clone_size: NA
j_call: TRBJ1-1
v_call: TRBV27
cdr3_aa: CASSLSGESTNTEAFF

clone_size: NA
j_call: TRBJ2-4
v_call: TRBV4-1
cdr3_aa: CASSHPPTSGENIQYF

clone_size: NA
j_call: TRBJ2-5
v_call: TRBV12-3/TRBV12-4
cdr3_aa: CASRLQLAGQETQYF

clone_size: NA
j_call: TRBJ2-1
v_call: TRBV6-4
cdr3_aa: CASSADSSYNEQFF